One and the same sample provided the 7 T cell receptor beta chains below, sequenced in a study of T cells expressing NK-cell markers. Using the 5' RACE reads, TCRdb records one entry per CDR3 protein without DNA. In all, the sample yields about 150,000 distinct CDR3 sequences. The sequenced sample consisted of blood T cells: a sorted CD56 or NKG2C T cell subset, CD4+ or CD8+ T cells, or bulk PBMC T cells (not recorded which). The receptor source for this set is a woman between 45 and 60 years old in good health.

This chain links TRBV7-9 with TRBJ1-1; as DNA is missing, the TRBD1 call by TCRdb cannot be tested. This CDR3 comprises 14 residues. Germline V gives CDR1 SEHNR, CDR2 FQNEAQ (reference sequence). The CDR3 region is CASSPPGASTEAFF.

The rearrangement uses TRBV4-1 and TRBJ2-3; TCRdb's D call of TRBD1 is untestable without DNA. This CDR3 has 19 residues. Looked up from germline, CDR1 is MGHRA and CDR2 is YSYEKL. The CDR3 spells CASSQDTPWSAGNTDTQYF.

V and J are TRBV28 and TRBJ1-1; TCRdb designates TRBD1, a call that cannot be tested without DNA. The CDR3 totals 15 residues. Germline V gene lookup returns CDR1 MDHEN and CDR2 SYDVKM. CDR3: CASSKIRGPDTEAFF.

The genes are TRBV4-1 and TRBJ2-1; the D call from TCRdb, TRBD1, cannot be confirmed without DNA. CDR3 length: 15 residues. Germline values: CDR1 MGHRA, CDR2 YSYEKL. CDR3 amino acids: CASSQVGAQINEQFF.

This chain links TRBV6-5 with TRBJ2-2; without DNA, the TCRdb call of TRBD1 cannot be checked. Germline loops: CDR1 MNHEY, CDR2 SVGAGI. The CDR3 extends over 16 amino acids. The CDR3 loop reads CASSYLDRVNTGELFF.

This sequence joins TRBV7-6 and TRBJ2-1; there is no DNA to check the TCRdb D call of TRBD1. Germline V gene sequence: CDR1 SGHVS, CDR2 FNYEAQ. The length of the CDR3 is 14 residues. CDR3: CASSLSWGGNEQFF.

The V and J genes are TRBV29-1 and TRBJ2-5. This CDR3 is built from 12 residues. The germline CDR1 and CDR2 sequences are SQVTM and ANQGSEA. CDR3 region: CSVVGEEETQYF.